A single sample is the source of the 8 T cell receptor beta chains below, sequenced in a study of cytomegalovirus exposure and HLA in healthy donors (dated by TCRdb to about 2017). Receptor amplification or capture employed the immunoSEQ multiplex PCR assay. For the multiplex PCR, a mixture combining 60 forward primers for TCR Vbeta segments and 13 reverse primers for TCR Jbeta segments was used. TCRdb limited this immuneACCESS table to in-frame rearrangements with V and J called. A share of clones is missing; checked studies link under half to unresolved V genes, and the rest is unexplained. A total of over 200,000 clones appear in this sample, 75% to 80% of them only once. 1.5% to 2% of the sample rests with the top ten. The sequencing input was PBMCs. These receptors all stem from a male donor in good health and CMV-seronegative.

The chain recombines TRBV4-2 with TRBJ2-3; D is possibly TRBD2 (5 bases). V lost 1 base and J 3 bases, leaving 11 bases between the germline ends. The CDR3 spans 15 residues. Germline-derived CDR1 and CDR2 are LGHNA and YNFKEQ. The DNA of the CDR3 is TGTGCCAGCAGCCAAGTAAGAGAGCGGACAGATACGCAGTATTTT. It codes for CASSQVRERTDTQYF.

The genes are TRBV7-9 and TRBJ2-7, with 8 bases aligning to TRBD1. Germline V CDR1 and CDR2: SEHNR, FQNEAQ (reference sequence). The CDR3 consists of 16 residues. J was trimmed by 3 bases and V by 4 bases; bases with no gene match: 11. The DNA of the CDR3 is TGTGCCAGCAGCTCCACGACAGGGGCCGAAAACTACGAGCAGTACTTC. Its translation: CASSSTTGAENYEQYF.

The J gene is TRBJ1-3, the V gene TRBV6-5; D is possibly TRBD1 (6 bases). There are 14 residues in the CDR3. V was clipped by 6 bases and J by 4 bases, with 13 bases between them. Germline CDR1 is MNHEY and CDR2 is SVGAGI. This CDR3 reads CASSAERGGNTIYF. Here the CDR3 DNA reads TGTGCCAGCAGCGCGGAGAGGGGGGGAAACACCATATATTTT.

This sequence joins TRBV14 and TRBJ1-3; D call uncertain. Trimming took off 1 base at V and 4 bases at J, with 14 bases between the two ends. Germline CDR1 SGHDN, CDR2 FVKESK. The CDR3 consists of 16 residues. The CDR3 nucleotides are TGTGCCAGCAGCCAAGTCGCAGGTGGTATAGGAAACACCATATATTTT. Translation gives CASSQVAGGIGNTIYF.

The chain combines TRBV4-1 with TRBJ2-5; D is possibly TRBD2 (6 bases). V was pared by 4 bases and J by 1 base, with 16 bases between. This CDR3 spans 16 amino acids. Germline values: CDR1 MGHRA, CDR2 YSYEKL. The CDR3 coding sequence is TGCGCCAGCAGCCGGGTTGGTACGGGGGTCCAAGAGACCCAGTACTTC. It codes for CASSRVGTGVQETQYF.

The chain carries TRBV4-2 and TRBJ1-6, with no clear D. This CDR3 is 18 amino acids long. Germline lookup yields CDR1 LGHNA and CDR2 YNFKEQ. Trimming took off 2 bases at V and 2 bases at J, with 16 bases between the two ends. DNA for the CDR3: TGTGCCAGCAGCCAATTGATAGGCGGGGAGGCCTATAATTCACCCCTCCACTTT. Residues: CASSQLIGGEAYNSPLHF.

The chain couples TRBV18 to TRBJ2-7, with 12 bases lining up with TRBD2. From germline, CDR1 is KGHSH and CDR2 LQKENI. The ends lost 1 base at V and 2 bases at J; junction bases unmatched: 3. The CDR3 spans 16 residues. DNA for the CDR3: TGTGCCAGCTCACCACTAGGACTAGCGGGAACCTACGAGCAGTACTTC. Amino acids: CASSPLGLAGTYEQYF.

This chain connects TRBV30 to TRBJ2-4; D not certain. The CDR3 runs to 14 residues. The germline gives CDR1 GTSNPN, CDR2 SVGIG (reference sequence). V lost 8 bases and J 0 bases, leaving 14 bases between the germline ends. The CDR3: CARTARLAKNIQYF. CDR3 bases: TGTGCCCGGACGGCACGACTAGCCAAAAACATTCAGTACTTC. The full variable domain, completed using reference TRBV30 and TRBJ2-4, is SQTIHQWPATLVQPVGSPLSLECTVEGTSNPNLYWYRQAAGRGLQLLFYSVGIGQISSEVPQNLSASRPQDRQFILSSKKLLLSDSGFYLCARTARLAKNIQYFGAGTRLSVL.